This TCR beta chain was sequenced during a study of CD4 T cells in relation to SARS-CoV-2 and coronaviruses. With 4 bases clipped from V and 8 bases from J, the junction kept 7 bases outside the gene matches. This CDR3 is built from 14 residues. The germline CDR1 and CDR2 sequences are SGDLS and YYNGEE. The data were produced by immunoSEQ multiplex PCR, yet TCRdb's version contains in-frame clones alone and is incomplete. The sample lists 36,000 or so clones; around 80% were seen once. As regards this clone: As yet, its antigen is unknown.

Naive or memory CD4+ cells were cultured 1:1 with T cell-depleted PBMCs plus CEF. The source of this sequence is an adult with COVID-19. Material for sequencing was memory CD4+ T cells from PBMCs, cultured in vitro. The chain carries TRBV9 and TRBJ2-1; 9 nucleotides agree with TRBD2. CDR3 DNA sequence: TGTGCCAGCAGCACCCTAGCGGGACGGGATGAGCAGTTCTTC. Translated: CASSTLAGRDEQFF. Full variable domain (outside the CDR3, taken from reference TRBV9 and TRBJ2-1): DSGVTQTPKHLITATGQRVTLRCSPRSGDLSVYWYQQSLDQGLQFLIQYYNGEERAKGNILERFSAQQFPDLHSELNLSSLELGDSALYFCASSTLAGRDEQFFGPGTRLTVL.